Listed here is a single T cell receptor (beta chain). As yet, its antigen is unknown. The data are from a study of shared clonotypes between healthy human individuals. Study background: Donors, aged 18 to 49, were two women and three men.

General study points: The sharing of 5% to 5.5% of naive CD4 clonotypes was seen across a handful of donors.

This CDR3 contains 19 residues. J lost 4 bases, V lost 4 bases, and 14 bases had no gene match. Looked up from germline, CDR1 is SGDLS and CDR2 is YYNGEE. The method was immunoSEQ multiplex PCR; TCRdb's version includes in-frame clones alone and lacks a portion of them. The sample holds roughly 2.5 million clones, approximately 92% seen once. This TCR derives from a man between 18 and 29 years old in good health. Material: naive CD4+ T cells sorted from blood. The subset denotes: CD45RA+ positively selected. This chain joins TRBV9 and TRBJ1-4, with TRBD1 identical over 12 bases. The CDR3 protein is CASSRTTGTGGAGNEKLFF. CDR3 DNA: TGTGCCAGCAGCAGGACAACCGGGACAGGGGGCGCGGGTAATGAAAAACTGTTTTTT.